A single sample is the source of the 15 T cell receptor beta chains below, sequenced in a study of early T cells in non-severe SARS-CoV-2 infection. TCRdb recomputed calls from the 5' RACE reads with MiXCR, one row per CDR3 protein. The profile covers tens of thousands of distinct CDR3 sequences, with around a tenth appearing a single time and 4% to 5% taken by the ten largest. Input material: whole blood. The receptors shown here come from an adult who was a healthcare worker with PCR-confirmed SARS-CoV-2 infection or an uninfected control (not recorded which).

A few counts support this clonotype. For the CDR3, the DNA is TGTGCCAGCAGTGTTGGGGCTAACTATGGCTACACCTTC. This codes for CASSVGANYGYTF. The chain joins TRBV12-3 or TRBV12-4 to TRBJ1-2, with D unclear. Trimming took 5 bases from V and 0 from J, leaving 7 bases between them. This CDR3 has 13 amino acids.

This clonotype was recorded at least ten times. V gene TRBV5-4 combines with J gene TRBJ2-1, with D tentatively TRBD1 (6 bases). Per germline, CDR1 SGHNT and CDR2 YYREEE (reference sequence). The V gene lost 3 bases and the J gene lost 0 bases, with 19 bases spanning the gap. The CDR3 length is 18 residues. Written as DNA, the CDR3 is TGTGCCAGCAGCTCTGCCAGGGGTACAGACTCCTCCTACAATGAGCAGTTCTTC. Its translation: CASSSARGTDSSYNEQFF.

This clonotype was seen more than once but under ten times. CDR3 nucleotides: TGTGCCAGCAGTGCACAGAGCACCCCGGATACGCAGTATTTT. Its protein product is CASSAQSTPDTQYF. The chain carries TRBV27 and TRBJ2-3; D uncertain. The germline V and J ends were trimmed by 5 bases and 6 bases, with 15 bases remaining between them. Germline CDR1 MNHEY, CDR2 SMNVEV (reference sequence). The CDR3 has 14 amino acids.

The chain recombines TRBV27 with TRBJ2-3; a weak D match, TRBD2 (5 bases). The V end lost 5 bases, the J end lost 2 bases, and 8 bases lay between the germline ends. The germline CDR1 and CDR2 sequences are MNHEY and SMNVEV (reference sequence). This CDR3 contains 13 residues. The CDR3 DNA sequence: TGTGCCAGCAGTGAGCGGAACACAGATACGCAGTATTTT. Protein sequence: CASSERNTDTQYF.

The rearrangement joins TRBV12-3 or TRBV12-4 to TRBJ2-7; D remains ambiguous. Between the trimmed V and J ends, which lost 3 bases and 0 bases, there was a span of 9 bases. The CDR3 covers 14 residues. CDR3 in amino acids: CASSFNGYSYEQYF. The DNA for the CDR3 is TGTGCCAGCAGTTTTAACGGCTACTCCTACGAGCAGTACTTC.

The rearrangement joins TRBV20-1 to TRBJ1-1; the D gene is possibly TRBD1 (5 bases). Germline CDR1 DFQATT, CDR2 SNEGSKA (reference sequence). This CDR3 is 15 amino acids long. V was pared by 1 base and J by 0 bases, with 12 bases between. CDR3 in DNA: TGCAGTGCTAGAGGTGGGGCAGACATGAACACTGAAGCTTTCTTT. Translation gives CSARGGADMNTEAFF.

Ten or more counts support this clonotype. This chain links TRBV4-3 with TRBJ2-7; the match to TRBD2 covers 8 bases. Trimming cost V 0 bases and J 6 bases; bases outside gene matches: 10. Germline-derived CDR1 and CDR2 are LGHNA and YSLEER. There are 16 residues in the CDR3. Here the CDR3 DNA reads TGCGCCAGCAGCCAAGATCCAGCGGGAGATAACTTCGAGCAGTACTTC. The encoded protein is CASSQDPAGDNFEQYF.

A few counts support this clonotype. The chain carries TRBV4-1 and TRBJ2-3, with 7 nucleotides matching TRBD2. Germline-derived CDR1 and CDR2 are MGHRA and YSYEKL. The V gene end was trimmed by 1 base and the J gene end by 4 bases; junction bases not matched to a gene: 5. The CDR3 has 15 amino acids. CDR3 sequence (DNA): TGCGCCAGCAGCCAAGTCGGAGCGGGACCAGATACGCAGTATTTT. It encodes CASSQVGAGPDTQYF.

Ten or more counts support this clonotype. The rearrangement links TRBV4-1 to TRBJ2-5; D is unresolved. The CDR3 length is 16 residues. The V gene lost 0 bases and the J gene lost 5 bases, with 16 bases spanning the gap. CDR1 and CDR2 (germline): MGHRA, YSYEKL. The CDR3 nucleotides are TGCGCCAGCAGCCAAGAATTATCCAGCCCGCGGGAGACCCAGTACTTC. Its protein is CASSQELSSPRETQYF.

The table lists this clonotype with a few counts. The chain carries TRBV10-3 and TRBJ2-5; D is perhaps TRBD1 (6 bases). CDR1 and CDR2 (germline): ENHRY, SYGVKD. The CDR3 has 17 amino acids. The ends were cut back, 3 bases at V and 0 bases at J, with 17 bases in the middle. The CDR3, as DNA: TGTGCCATCAGTGATTCGAAAAGCAGGGGTTACCAAGAGACCCAGTACTTC. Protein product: CAISDSKSRGYQETQYF.

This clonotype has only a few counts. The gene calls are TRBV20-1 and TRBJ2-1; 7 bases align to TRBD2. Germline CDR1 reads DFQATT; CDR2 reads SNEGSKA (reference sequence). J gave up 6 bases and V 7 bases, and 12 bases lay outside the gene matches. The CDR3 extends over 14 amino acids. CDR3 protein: CSVLSGPGGNEQFF. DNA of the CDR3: TGCAGTGTTCTTAGCGGGCCGGGGGGCAATGAGCAGTTCTTC.

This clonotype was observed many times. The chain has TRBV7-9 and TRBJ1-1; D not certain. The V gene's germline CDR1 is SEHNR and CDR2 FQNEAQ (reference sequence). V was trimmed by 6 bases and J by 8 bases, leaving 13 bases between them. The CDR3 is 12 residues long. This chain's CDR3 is CASSNNFLEAFF. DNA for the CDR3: TGTGCCAGCAGTAACAATTTTTTGGAAGCTTTCTTT.

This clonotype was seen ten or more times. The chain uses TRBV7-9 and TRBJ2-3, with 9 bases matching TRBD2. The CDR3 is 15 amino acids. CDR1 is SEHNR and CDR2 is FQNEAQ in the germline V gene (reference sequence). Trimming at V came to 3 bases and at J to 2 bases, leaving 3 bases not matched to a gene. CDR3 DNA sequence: TGTGCCAGCAGCTTTAGCGGGGGCTACACAGATACGCAGTATTTT. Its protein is CASSFSGGYTDTQYF.

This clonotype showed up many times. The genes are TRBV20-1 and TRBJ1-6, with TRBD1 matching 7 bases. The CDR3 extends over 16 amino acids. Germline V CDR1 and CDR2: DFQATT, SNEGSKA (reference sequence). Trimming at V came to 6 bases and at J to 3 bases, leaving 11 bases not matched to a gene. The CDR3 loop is CSASRGTADYNSPLHF. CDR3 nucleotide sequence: TGCAGTGCCTCAAGAGGGACAGCAGACTATAATTCACCCCTCCACTTT.

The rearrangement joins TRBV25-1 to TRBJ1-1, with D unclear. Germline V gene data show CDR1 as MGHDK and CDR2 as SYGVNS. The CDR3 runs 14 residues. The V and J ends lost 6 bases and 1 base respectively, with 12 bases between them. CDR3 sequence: CASRGFRSNTEAFF. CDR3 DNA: TGTGCCAGCAGAGGTTTCAGATCGAACACTGAAGCTTTCTTT.